This T cell receptor (beta chain) was obtained from a study of T cell responses to AZD1222 COVID-19 vaccine. Study-wide context: Second doses at about 4 or about 12 weeks were pooled.

The V end was cut by 5 bases, the J end by 0 bases, with 10 bases between. The CDR3 length is 14 residues. Germline V gene data show CDR1 as SQVTM and CDR2 as ANQGSEA. Study results and caveats: Seropositive at baseline were only a handful of AZD1222 recipients. After two AZD1222 doses, spike-specific TCR breadth and depth rose versus day 0. All repertoire sampling was performed exclusively after the peak T cell response.

TCRdb's table, derived via immunoSEQ multiplex PCR, lists solely in-frame clones and lacks some. The table has around 130,000 clones, around 90% seen once. On this clone: What it recognizes is unknown.

This clonotype was obtained from an adult in good health. The chain recombines TRBV29-1 with TRBJ2-2; no clear D gene. The material sequenced was peripheral blood, taken on day 0 of AZD1222 vaccination. CDR3 nucleotide sequence: TGCAGCGTTAGACAAATGACGAACACCGGGGAGCTGTTTTTT. It translates to CSVRQMTNTGELFF.